This TCR beta chain emerged from a study of beta chain features in type 1 diabetes. There are 17 residues in the CDR3. The V segment lost 3 bases and the J segment 6 bases; nucleotides outside the gene matches: 13. CDR1 SGHDT and CDR2 YYEEEE come from the germline V gene. Isolated RNA was reverse transcribed in full, so expressed TCRB transcripts were sequenced. Libraries were prepared by immunoSEQ multiplex PCR; TCRdb keeps only in-frame clonotypes and omits some of them. The sample records 810,000 or so clones, roughly a sixth being singletons. This clone was recorded a few times. Sample: naive CD4+ T cells from blood. This chain links TRBV5-6 with TRBJ1-4, with TRBD1 identical over 8 bases. This TCR was recovered from a young woman in good health. The CDR3 protein is CASSWIPTTGAHEKLFF. As DNA, the CDR3 is TGTGCCAGCAGCTGGATTCCTACGACAGGGGCTCATGAAAAACTGTTTTTT.